The next 30 T cell receptor beta chains were all read from a single sample in a study of molecular identifiers for immune sequencing clone quantification (dated by TCRdb to the late 2010s). Library preparation was by PCR. The instrument was a NextSeq 500. The raw public reads went through TCRdb reprocessing: fastp at Q25, MiXCR clone calling, in-frame beta chains kept. Rows with one shared CDR3 protein collapse into an entry with the most common genes and DNA. Within this sample are approximately 500,000 distinct CDR3 sequences, with around 25% of them counted one time only. Around 0.78% of the sample belongs to the ten largest clones. Sequenced material: naive CD8+ T cells from blood, with Jurkat cell RNA spiked in. According to the study, the label for this sample's cell subset or site signals: FACS-sorted CD8+CD4-CCR7+CD45RA+ naive T cells. The receptors come from a human donor in good health. Some libraries in this study had Jurkat cell RNA spiked in.

This clonotype was counted ten times or more. This chain links TRBV27 with TRBJ2-3; no clear D. Germline V gene data show CDR1 as MNHEY and CDR2 as SMNVEV (reference sequence). This CDR3 has 15 amino acids. Deletions cut 6 bases from V and 1 base from J, with 14 bases between. The CDR3 reads CASSPSTARTDTQYF. CDR3 sequence (DNA): TGTGCCAGCAGCCCGAGTACAGCCCGCACAGATACGCAGTATTTT.

This chain uses TRBV7-9 with TRBJ2-1, with 9 bases that match TRBD1. The V gene's germline CDR1 is SEHNR and CDR2 FQNEAQ (reference sequence). The CDR3 runs to 18 residues. The junction had 22 bases not matched to a gene; V was cut back by 8 bases and J by 8 bases. Written as DNA, the CDR3 is TGTGCCAGCGGCGCCGCCGGGACAGGGTCCCTTGAGAACGATGAGCAGTTCTTC. Translated, it gives CASGAAGTGSLENDEQFF.

The CDR3 region has the DNA TGTGCCAGCAGTTTATACCAGAACGGGCAGTTCTTC. Amino acids: CASSLYQNGQFF. The J gene is TRBJ2-1, the V gene TRBV12-3 or TRBV12-4; D is ambiguous. This CDR3 is 12 amino acids long. The V end lost 2 bases, the J end lost 12 bases, and 11 bases lay between the germline ends.

Note on this clonotype: Germline is not matched at one junction end, which may reflect a read error. V gene TRBV28 combines with J gene TRBJ2-7, with D perhaps being TRBD1 or TRBD2 (5 bases each). The CDR3 totals 13 residues. CDR1 MDHEN and CDR2 SYDVKM come from the germline V gene. The CDR3 nucleotides read TGTGCCAGCAGCCCCCGGGGCCCCTACGAGCAGTCCTTC. Translating it yields CASSPRGPYEQSF.

This sequence joins TRBV12-3 or TRBV12-4 and TRBJ1-5; 7 nucleotides line up with TRBD1. V dropped 1 base and J dropped 0; count of bases not matched to a gene: 9. The CDR3 sequence is 18 residues long. The CDR3 DNA reads TGTGCCAGCAGTTTAGAGGGGGCAGAAGAATATAGCAATCAGCCCCAGCATTTT. This gives the protein CASSLEGAEEYSNQPQHF.

This clonotype was counted only a few times. This chain uses TRBV27 with TRBJ2-3; D is unresolved. The V end was cut by 3 bases, the J end by 4 bases, with 17 bases between. Germline loops: CDR1 MNHEY, CDR2 SMNVEV (reference sequence). This CDR3 contains 16 residues. In DNA, the CDR3 is TGTGCCAGCAGTTTCCCGGGCCGCCATGGTGCAGATACGCAGTATTTT. The encoded protein is CASSFPGRHGADTQYF.

This chain links TRBV11-2 with TRBJ1-1; D gene unclear. The germline V gene encodes CDR1 SGHAT and CDR2 FQNNGV. The CDR3 has 10 residues. The CDR3 is CAVGNTEAFF. The CDR3 region has the DNA TGTGCAGTAGGGAACACTGAAGCTTTCTTT.

This chain joins TRBV20-1 and TRBJ2-3; TRBD1 might be the D (6 bases). The CDR3 totals 16 residues. From germline, CDR1 is DFQATT and CDR2 SNEGSKA (reference sequence). V dropped 0 bases and J dropped 0 bases, with 13 bases sitting between them. CDR3 in amino acids: CSARDHMGASTDTQYF. In DNA form, the CDR3 reads TGCAGTGCTAGAGACCACATGGGGGCGAGCACAGATACGCAGTATTTT.

This clonotype was counted ten times or more. The chain joins TRBV7-9 to TRBJ2-5, with 9 bases that match TRBD2. The junction had 5 bases not matched to a gene; V was cut back by 1 base and J by 2 bases. The CDR3 runs to 16 residues. Germline values: CDR1 SEHNR, CDR2 FQNEAQ (reference sequence). Written as DNA, the CDR3 is TGTGCCAGCAGCTTAGGCGCTAGCGGGGAACAAGAGACCCAGTACTTC. This translates into CASSLGASGEQETQYF.

The table lists this clonotype with many counts. The chain has TRBV12-3 or TRBV12-4 and TRBJ1-3; no firm D call. The CDR3 is made up of 13 amino acids. The V end lost 8 bases, the J end lost 1 base, and 9 bases lay between the germline ends. CDR3 loop: CASRGGSGNTIYF. DNA of the CDR3: TGTGCCAGCCGGGGTGGATCTGGAAACACCATATATTTT.

V is TRBV12-3 or TRBV12-4 and J is TRBJ2-7, with D tentatively TRBD1 (5 bases). The CDR3 is made up of 15 amino acids. V shed 2 bases and J shed 0 bases, with 11 bases lying between them. In DNA, the CDR3 is TGTGCCAGCAGTTTACTCGGACATAGCTCCTACGAGCAGTACTTC. It codes for CASSLLGHSSYEQYF.

This clonotype has a count of ten or more. The genes are TRBV5-1 and TRBJ2-3; no clear D gene. CDR1 is SGHRS, CDR2 YFSETQ, per germline. The CDR3 covers 16 residues. With 1 base removed from V and 3 bases from J, the gap between germline ends came to 15 bases. The CDR3: CASSLRTYLVTDTQYF. The CDR3 DNA is TGCGCCAGCAGCTTGCGGACCTACCTCGTGACAGATACGCAGTATTTT.

This clonotype was seen repeatedly, ten times or more. The chain carries TRBV9 and TRBJ1-2, with D hard to call. Germline loops: CDR1 SGDLS, CDR2 YYNGEE. CDR3 length: 12 residues. The V end lost 3 bases, the J end lost 1 base, and 4 bases lay between the germline ends. The CDR3: CASSGSNYGYTF. The CDR3 bases are TGTGCCAGCAGCGGAAGTAACTATGGCTACACCTTC. Full variable domain (rest looked up from reference TRBV9 and TRBJ1-2): DSGVTQTPKHLITATGQRVTLRCSPRSGDLSVYWYQQSLDQGLQFLIQYYNGEERAKGNILERFSAQQFPDLHSELNLSSLELGDSALYFCASSGSNYGYTFGSGTRLTVV.

This clonotype was counted only a few times. This sequence joins TRBV12-3 or TRBV12-4 and TRBJ2-5; D might be TRBD1 or TRBD2, each matching 7 bases. The CDR3 spans 14 residues. V dropped 4 bases and J dropped 5 bases, with 14 bases sitting between them. The CDR3 coding sequence is TGTGCCAGCAGTTGGGAGGGGGCTCAGGAGACCCAGTACTTC. Protein sequence: CASSWEGAQETQYF.

This clonotype was counted between two and nine times. The V gene is TRBV27, the J gene TRBJ1-5, with D maybe TRBD1 (5 bases). This CDR3 spans 14 amino acids. The V and J ends lost 1 base and 7 bases respectively, with 11 bases between them. CDR1 and CDR2 from the germline V gene are MNHEY and SMNVEV (reference sequence). The CDR3, as DNA: TGTGCCAGCAGTTTATGGCAGGGCAGCCAGCCCCAGCATTTT. Its protein is CASSLWQGSQPQHF.

J is TRBJ2-7 and V is TRBV3-1, with a possible D match to TRBD1 (6 bases). CDR1 LGHDT and CDR2 YNNKEL come from the germline V gene (reference sequence). Between the trimmed V and J ends, which lost 1 base and 5 bases, there was a span of 15 bases. This CDR3 comprises 15 residues. Here the CDR3 DNA reads TGTGCCAGCAGCCAAGGCCTCCGGACAGAGGACGAGCAGTACTTC. This gives the protein CASSQGLRTEDEQYF.

A few counts support this clonotype. This rearrangement joins TRBV6-6 to TRBJ2-7, with D perhaps matching TRBD2 (5 bases). The CDR3 is 12 amino acids. CDR1 is MNHNY and CDR2 is SVGAGI in the germline V gene (reference sequence). V was cut by 4 bases and J by 6 bases, with 10 bases left in between. The chain's CDR3 is CASSLSAGEQYF. The CDR3 DNA sequence: TGTGCCAGCAGTTTGAGCGCGGGCGAGCAGTACTTC.

This rearrangement joins TRBV12-5 to TRBJ2-1; 10 nucleotides match TRBD2. The CDR3 spans 16 residues. The germline V gene encodes CDR1 LGHNT and CDR2 FRNRAP. Losses at the gene ends were 3 bases for V and 8 bases for J; bases not matched to a gene: 10. This CDR3 is CASGFVSGRGWDEQFF. CDR3 DNA sequence: TGTGCTAGTGGTTTTGTAAGCGGGAGGGGATGGGATGAGCAGTTCTTC.

At least ten counts were recorded for this clonotype. This chain links TRBV29-1 with TRBJ2-3; TRBD1 aligns across 8 bases. The germline gives CDR1 SQVTM, CDR2 ANQGSEA. V was clipped by 1 base and J by 3 bases; unmatched bases: 9. The CDR3 consists of 16 residues. The CDR3 loop is CSVEAPRDRPTDTQYF. In DNA form, the CDR3 reads TGCAGCGTTGAAGCGCCCCGGGACAGGCCTACAGATACGCAGTATTTT.

This clonotype was counted a few times. The chain carries TRBV27 and TRBJ1-2, with 8 positions matching TRBD1. V shed 6 bases, J shed 4 bases, and the junction held 19 bases outside the gene matches. The germline gives CDR1 MNHEY, CDR2 SMNVEV (reference sequence). The CDR3 runs to 18 residues. The CDR3 is CASRTFIGQGAWVYGYTF. The CDR3 DNA reads TGTGCCAGCAGGACCTTTATAGGGCAGGGGGCTTGGGTCTATGGCTACACCTTC.

The rearrangement uses TRBV3-1 and TRBJ2-3; D ambiguous. Germline V gives CDR1 LGHDT, CDR2 YNNKEL (reference sequence). V gave up 7 bases and J gave up 0 bases, with 11 bases separating them. The CDR3 loop spans 14 amino acids. As DNA, the CDR3 is TGTGCCAGCAACCATGTGAATAGCACAGATACGCAGTATTTT. Its translation: CASNHVNSTDTQYF.

Turning to this clonotype: This could be a read error, since a much larger clone is one nucleotide away. The rearrangement links TRBV5-6 to TRBJ2-7, with 7 bases aligning to TRBD2. Germline CDR1 and CDR2: SGHDT and YYEEEE. The CDR3 loop spans 15 amino acids. The CDR3 loop is CASSFKAGSEREQCF. The DNA for the CDR3 is TGTGCCAGCAGCTTCAAAGCGGGAAGTGAGCGCGAGCAGTGCTTC.

There are a few counts of this clonotype. The V gene is TRBV7-3, the J gene TRBJ2-3, with TRBD1 matching over 9 bases. This CDR3 is built from 16 residues. Germline CDR1 is SGHTA and CDR2 is FQGTGA. V lost 1 base and J lost 5; bases outside the gene matches: 7. The CDR3 nucleotides are TGTGCCAGCAGCTTAATTGGGACAGGGATCAAAGATACGCAGTATTTT. Translated: CASSLIGTGIKDTQYF.

The chain couples TRBV4-1 to TRBJ2-7, with D perhaps TRBD1 (6 bases). The CDR3 covers 15 residues. Germline V CDR1 and CDR2: MGHRA, YSYEKL. V was pared by 3 bases and J by 3 bases, with 15 bases between. The CDR3 is CASSHPGTPIYEQYF. The CDR3 bases are TGCGCCAGCAGCCATCCCGGGACACCCATCTACGAGCAGTACTTC.

V is TRBV15 and J is TRBJ1-5; D gene uncertain. Germline V lookup: CDR1 LNHNV, CDR2 YYDKDF (reference sequence). Trimming left V 4 bases short and J 7 bases short, with 14 bases between. CDR3 size: 14 residues. DNA of the CDR3: TGTGCCACCAGCACCTTAATGACGGGGCAGCCCCAGCATTTT. The encoded protein is CATSTLMTGQPQHF.

V gene TRBV30 combines with J gene TRBJ2-1; D call uncertain. Germline loops: CDR1 GTSNPN, CDR2 SVGIG (reference sequence). The V end was cut by 0 bases, the J end by 7 bases, with 7 bases between. This CDR3 is built from 12 residues. The CDR3 loop is CAWSVGPNEQFF. The DNA for the CDR3 is TGTGCCTGGAGTGTAGGCCCAAATGAGCAGTTCTTC.

J is TRBJ1-5 and V is TRBV12-3 or TRBV12-4; D might be TRBD1 (5 bases). With 5 bases removed from V and 4 bases from J, the gap between germline ends came to 9 bases. The CDR3 is 13 amino acids. This chain's CDR3 is CASSIHRNQPQHF. In DNA, the CDR3 is TGTGCCAGCAGTATACACAGGAATCAGCCCCAGCATTTT.

There are many counts of this clonotype. CDR3 amino acids: CASSRSEGPGEQYF. CDR3 sequence (DNA): TGTGCCAGCAGTCGATCGGAGGGCCCAGGCGAGCAGTACTTC. J is TRBJ2-7 and V is TRBV28, with a possible D match to TRBD2 (6 bases). CDR3 length: 14 residues. Germline V gene sequence: CDR1 MDHEN, CDR2 SYDVKM. Trimming cost V 5 bases and J 6 bases, with 17 bases left between them.

Worth noting for this clonotype: A much bigger clone sits one base away, suggesting this may be a read error. V is TRBV7-9 and J is TRBJ2-6; D is ambiguous. The length of the CDR3 is 17 residues. V gave up 7 bases and J gave up 1 base, with 17 bases separating them. Germline V lookup: CDR1 SEHNR, CDR2 FQNEAQ (reference sequence). Here the CDR3 reads CASTQTPTLSGANVLTF. CDR3 nucleotides: TGTGCCAGCACCCAGACCCCGACTCTATCTGGGGCCAACGTCCTGACTTTC.

V usage is TRBV6-2 or TRBV6-3 and J usage is TRBJ2-7; tentatively, D is TRBD2 (5 bases). V dropped 2 bases and J dropped 9 bases, with 8 bases sitting between them. The germline V gene encodes CDR1 MNHEY and CDR2 SVGEGT. CDR3 size: 11 residues. This CDR3 is CASSYGLGQYF. The CDR3 DNA follows: TGTGCCAGCAGTTACGGACTTGGGCAGTACTTC.